The 14 T cell receptor beta chains in this list originate from one sample, sequenced in a study of OX40 agonist ivuxolimab in advanced cancers. Clones were sequenced by immunoSEQ multiplex PCR, and TCRdb holds only the in-frame ones, with some missing. The table includes 70,000 to 80,000 clones, about 81% detected once. Sequencing used CD4+ or CD8+ T cells sorted from blood, obtained in a trial of the OX40 agonist ivuxolimab. The origin of the receptors is an adult with an advanced solid tumor such as melanoma, head and neck, liver or kidney cancer.

This clone was found a few times. The V and J genes are TRBV7-3 and TRBJ1-2; 8 bases align to TRBD1. This CDR3 comprises 16 residues. Germline CDR1 is SGHTA and CDR2 is FQGTGA. With V trimmed by 3 bases and J by 6 bases, 12 bases remained unmatched. The CDR3 spells CASSLLFSGQVDGYTF. The CDR3 DNA sequence: TGTGCCAGCAGCTTGTTGTTTTCGGGACAGGTCGATGGCTACACCTTC.

The rearrangement joins TRBV9 to TRBJ2-2; D is ambiguous. Germline CDR1 is SGDLS and CDR2 is YYNGEE. With 0 bases removed from V and 0 bases from J, the gap between germline ends came to 12 bases. The CDR3 spans 17 residues. DNA for the CDR3: TGTGCCAGCAGCGTAGTCGCGCGAACCGCGAACACCGGGGAGCTGTTTTTT. This sequence encodes CASSVVARTANTGELFF.

The chain recombines TRBV28 with TRBJ2-3; 9 nucleotides agree with TRBD2. The CDR3 contains 15 residues. The trim removed 7 bases at V and 1 base at J, leaving 6 bases unmatched. Germline CDR1 reads MDHEN; CDR2 reads SYDVKM. Here the CDR3 DNA reads TGTGCCAGCATTTATAGCGGGGGCGGCACAGATACGCAGTATTTT. Its protein product is CASIYSGGGTDTQYF.

The gene calls are TRBV9 and TRBJ1-3; D gene ambiguous. The germline gives CDR1 SGDLS, CDR2 YYNGEE. This CDR3 is built from 14 residues. Trimming removed 0 bases at V and 4 bases at J, with 8 bases between. The CDR3 region is CASSVDLSGNTIYF. The CDR3 DNA reads TGTGCCAGCAGCGTAGACCTCTCGGGAAACACCATATATTTT.

This chain connects TRBV2 to TRBJ1-1; 8 bases are a match to TRBD1. CDR1 is SNHLY, CDR2 FYNNEI, per germline. Trimming removed 11 bases from V and 1 base from J; junction bases left unmatched: 12. CDR3 length: 15 residues. CDR3 loop: CAGRWLTGENTEAFF. CDR3 nucleotides: TGTGCCGGCCGATGGCTGACAGGGGAGAACACTGAAGCTTTCTTT.

The rearrangement links TRBV7-2 to TRBJ2-7; 11 positions agree with TRBD2. Trimming cost V 5 bases and J 3 bases; bases outside gene matches: 9. The CDR3 sequence is 16 residues long. Germline CDR1 is SGHTA and CDR2 is FQGNSA. The CDR3 nucleotides are TGTGCCAGCAGCCTCAGTCTAGCGGGAGGTTACTACGAGCAGTACTTC. It encodes CASSLSLAGGYYEQYF.

This sequence joins TRBV21-1 and TRBJ1-5. TRBV21-1 is designated a pseudogene. The CDR3 spans 14 residues. DNA for the CDR3: TGTGCCAGCACCACCCGGGGGAACAATCAGCCCCAGCATTTT. Translation: CASTTRGNNQPQHF.

The table lists this clone with a count of one. V gene TRBV4-3 combines with J gene TRBJ1-5; 10 positions match TRBD1. The junction had 5 bases not matched to a gene; V was cut back by 5 bases and J by 7 bases. The CDR3 is made up of 14 amino acids. The germline CDR1 and CDR2 sequences are LGHNA and YSLEER. DNA of the CDR3: TGCGCCAGCAGCACGGGACAGGGGCTGCAGCCCCAGCATTTT. Translating gives CASSTGQGLQPQHF.

This clone was detected many times. The rearrangement joins TRBV11-2 to TRBJ1-2; D may be TRBD1 (5 bases). This CDR3 is 15 amino acids long. Trimming pared 0 bases from V and 0 bases from J, leaving 8 bases between. Germline CDR1 is SGHAT and CDR2 is FQNNGV. Here the CDR3 reads CASSLDQGTNYGYTF. CDR3 nucleotides: TGTGCCAGCAGCTTAGATCAGGGTACTAACTATGGCTACACCTTC. The whole variable domain, remainder taken from reference TRBV11-2 and TRBJ1-2, is EAGVAQSPRYKIIEKRQSVAFWCNPISGHATLYWYQQILGQGPKLLIQFQNNGVVDDSQLPKDRFSAERLKGVDSTLKIQPAKLEDSAVYLCASSLDQGTNYGYTFGSGTRLTVV.

The V gene is TRBV19, the J gene TRBJ2-3; 7 bases map to TRBD1. This CDR3 spans 16 amino acids. V shed 2 bases, J shed 3 bases, and the junction held 8 bases outside the gene matches. Germline V lookup: CDR1 LNHDA, CDR2 SQIVND (reference sequence). In nucleotides, the CDR3 is TGTGCCAGTAGTATATTTCGACAGGGCATGACAGATACGCAGTATTTT. Protein product: CASSIFRQGMTDTQYF.

CDR3 protein: CASSEGLAGIDTQYF. CDR3 DNA: TGCGCCAGCAGCGAGGGACTAGCGGGGATAGATACGCAGTATTTT. The V and J genes are TRBV5-1 and TRBJ2-3; TRBD2 matches at 13 bases. The CDR3 is 15 residues long. Germline lookup yields CDR1 SGHRS and CDR2 YFSETQ. V trimming: 4 bases; J trimming: 5 bases; junction bases outside the gene matches: 4.

This clone was recorded once. The chain employs TRBV5-1 and TRBJ2-2; D remains unclear. V dropped 0 bases and J dropped 4 bases, with 10 bases sitting between them. This CDR3 region has 15 residues. The germline CDR1 and CDR2 sequences are SGHRS and YFSETQ. The CDR3 region is CASSLEQTFTGELFF. Here the CDR3 DNA reads TGCGCCAGCAGCTTGGAACAGACTTTCACCGGGGAGCTGTTTTTT.

The chain combines TRBV6-5 with TRBJ2-7, with 9 bases lining up with TRBD1. The length of the CDR3 is 14 residues. V was clipped by 2 bases and J by 7 bases; unmatched bases: 6. Germline CDR1 reads MNHEY; CDR2 reads SVGAGI. The CDR3 DNA sequence: TGTGCCAGCAGTTACACCAGACAGGGGGAAGAGCAGTACTTC. Protein sequence: CASSYTRQGEEQYF.

The V gene is TRBV7-3, the J gene TRBJ2-3; 13 bases are a match to TRBD2. Germline V gives CDR1 SGHTA, CDR2 FQGTGA. V trimming: 5 bases; J trimming: 4 bases; junction bases outside the gene matches: 3. The CDR3 loop spans 15 amino acids. Written as DNA, the CDR3 is TGTGCCAGCAGCGCCGGGACTAGCGGGGCAGATACGCAGTATTTT. Translating gives CASSAGTSGADTQYF.